This T cell receptor (beta chain) was profiled in a study of cytomegalovirus exposure and HLA in healthy donors. Findings and limits, study-wide: Indistinguishable V segments, including TRBV6-2 and TRBV6-3, were excluded. Likely technical artifact: a cluster of highly shared sequence variants. Later analysis suggested most CMV-associated TCR beta chains were HLA-restricted. With later analysis, a missense DCLRE1C variant became linked to TCR beta V- and J-gene trimming.

PCR employed 60 Vbeta and 13 Jbeta primers. Profiling relied on immunoSEQ multiplex PCR, and the TCRdb table lists in-frame clones only, not all of them. The table gives some 120,000 clones; the top ten clones make up 2% of it. Concerning this clone: Its antigen is currently unknown. At one of its ends the junction is not consistent with the germline gene, which may arise from a read error.

CDR3 size: 15 residues. Germline V gene lookup returns CDR1 SGHRS and CDR2 YFSETQ. This clonotype was sampled from a woman aged 55-75 years in good health and CMV-seronegative. What was sequenced was PBMCs. V is TRBV5-1 and J is TRBJ2-2; maybe TRBD1 (6 bases). CDR3 amino acids: CASSLGQGNIGELFF. In DNA, the CDR3 is TGCGCCAGCAGCTTGGGGCAGGGGAACATCGGGGAGCTGTTTTTT.